Shown below are 10 T cell receptor beta chains from a single sample sequenced in a study of cytomegalovirus exposure and HLA in healthy donors. Sequencing was performed with immunoSEQ multiplex PCR; in TCRdb, only in-frame clones are kept and a portion is missing. Here the sample spans about 200,000 clones, about 81% being singletons. Sample: PBMCs. The receptor source for this set is a woman in her twenties or thirties in good health and CMV-seronegative.

V gene TRBV30 combines with J gene TRBJ1-1, with D unresolved. Trimming took off 0 bases at V and 1 base at J, with 12 bases between the two ends. The CDR3 covers 15 residues. Germline V gene data show CDR1 as GTSNPN and CDR2 as SVGIG (reference sequence). DNA for the CDR3: TGTGCCTGGAGTGTATACTTAACCACGAACACTGAAGCTTTCTTT. It yields the protein CAWSVYLTTNTEAFF.

The DNA of the CDR3 is TGCGCCAGCAGTGAAGCCGGGACAGGGTCCGGGGAGCTGTTTTTT. Translating it yields CASSEAGTGSGELFF. V gene TRBV10-1 combines with J gene TRBJ2-2, with TRBD1 matching over 9 bases. The CDR3 has 15 residues. CDR1 is WNHNN, CDR2 SYGVQD, per germline (reference sequence). V trimming: 3 bases; J trimming: 6 bases; junction bases outside the gene matches: 5.

The chain links TRBV11-2 to TRBJ2-4; 11 nucleotides match TRBD2. Per the germline V gene, CDR1 is SGHAT and CDR2 is FQNNGV. Unmatched junction bases numbered 5, after V lost 4 bases and J lost 6 bases. CDR3 size: 15 residues. CDR3 DNA sequence: TGTGCCAGCAGCTCCGTGGGGACTAGCGGAAACATTCAGTACTTC. Encoded protein: CASSSVGTSGNIQYF.

The chain has TRBV28 and TRBJ1-6; D call uncertain. From germline, CDR1 is MDHEN and CDR2 SYDVKM. The V end was cut by 7 bases, the J end by 0 bases, with 16 bases between. The CDR3 consists of 17 residues. The CDR3 DNA follows: TGTGCCAGCATCAAAACAATAGGGAGCTCCTATAATTCACCCCTCCACTTT. It is translated as CASIKTIGSSYNSPLHF.

This clone has a single count. This sequence joins TRBV11-2 and TRBJ2-2; 7 nucleotides agree with TRBD1. V shed 5 bases, J shed 2 bases, and the junction held 14 bases outside the gene matches. Germline-derived CDR1 and CDR2 are SGHAT and FQNNGV. This CDR3 has 18 amino acids. DNA of the CDR3: TGTGCCAGCAGCGTCCTCAATACAGGGGCCTCAAACACCGGGGAGCTGTTTTTT. It codes for CASSVLNTGASNTGELFF.

This clone was seen a few times. The rearrangement links TRBV2 to TRBJ1-5, with TRBD1 identical over 8 bases. The CDR3 runs 15 residues. Germline assignment: CDR1 SNHLY and CDR2 FYNNEI. V lost 6 bases, J lost 0 bases, and 4 bases stayed unmatched. This CDR3 is CASRGDRNSNQPQHF. The DNA for the CDR3 is TGTGCCAGCAGAGGGGACAGGAATAGCAATCAGCCCCAGCATTTT.

This clone qualifies as medium-sized. This sequence joins TRBV5-1 and TRBJ1-2; D possibly corresponds to TRBD1 (6 bases). Deletions cut 0 bases from V and 8 bases from J, with 20 bases between. Germline CDR1 and CDR2: SGHRS and YFSETQ. The CDR3 sequence is 16 residues long. CDR3 nucleotides: TGCGCCAGCAGCTTGGCCAGGGGACCCCAGGGCCAGGGCTACACCTTC. Its translation is CASSLARGPQGQGYTF.

The chain has TRBV6-6 and TRBJ1-2, with D perhaps matching TRBD1 (5 bases). CDR3 size: 12 residues. Trimming took off 7 bases at V and 5 bases at J, with 11 bases between the two ends. Germline V gene lookup returns CDR1 MNHNY and CDR2 SVGAGI (reference sequence). The CDR3 region is CASNNGGYGYTF. The CDR3 DNA reads as TGTGCCAGCAACAACGGGGGGTATGGCTACACCTTC.

The chain uses TRBV5-1 and TRBJ2-7; the D gene is possibly TRBD2 (5 bases). Trimming stripped 4 bases from V and 0 bases from J, with 20 bases between. The germline V gene encodes CDR1 SGHRS and CDR2 YFSETQ. There are 17 residues in the CDR3. This chain's CDR3 is CASSTGMIHSDSYEQYF. As DNA, the CDR3 is TGCGCCAGCAGCACGGGAATGATCCACTCAGACTCCTACGAGCAGTACTTC.

The rearrangement joins TRBV7-8 to TRBJ1-2, with a tentative D call TRBD1 (6 bases). V shed 10 bases and J shed 6 bases, with 21 bases lying between them. Germline CDR1 SGHVS, CDR2 FQNEAQ. CDR3 length equals 14 residues. CDR3 sequence reads: CATSGGGRLDGYTF. The CDR3 nucleotides are TGTGCCACATCCGGCGGGGGGCGTCTTGATGGCTACACCTTC.